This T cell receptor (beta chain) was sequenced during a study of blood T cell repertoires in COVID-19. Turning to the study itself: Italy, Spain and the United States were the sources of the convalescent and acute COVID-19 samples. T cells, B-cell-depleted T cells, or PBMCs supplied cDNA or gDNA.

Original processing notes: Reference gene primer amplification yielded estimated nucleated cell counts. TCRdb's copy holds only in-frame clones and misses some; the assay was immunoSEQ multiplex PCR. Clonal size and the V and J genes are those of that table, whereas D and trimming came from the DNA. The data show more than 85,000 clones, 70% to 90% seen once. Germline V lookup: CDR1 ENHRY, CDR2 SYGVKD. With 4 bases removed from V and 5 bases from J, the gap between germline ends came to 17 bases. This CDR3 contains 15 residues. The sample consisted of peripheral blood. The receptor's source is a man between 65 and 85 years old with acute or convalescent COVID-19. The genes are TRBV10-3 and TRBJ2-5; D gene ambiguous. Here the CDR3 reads CAISVFSTPGETQYF. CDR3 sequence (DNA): TGTGCCATCAGTGTTTTCTCTACTCCCGGGGAGACCCAGTACTTC.